This T cell receptor beta chain was identified during a study of cytomegalovirus exposure and HLA in healthy donors. Study outcomes and limitations: A later examination showed that TCR association rates differed by HLA locus, with DRB1 most and HLA-C fewest.

About this clone: Its antigen is currently unknown.

This CDR3 is 13 amino acids long. Trimming stripped 7 bases from V and 2 bases from J, with 11 bases between. The germline V gene has CDR1 LNHDA and CDR2 SQIVND (reference sequence). Amplification used 60 Vbeta primers and 13 Jbeta primers. TCRdb's table, derived via immunoSEQ multiplex PCR, lists solely in-frame clones and lacks some. The sample gives 150,000 to 200,000 clones, around 81% of which show up once; 1.5% to 2% is in the top ten. The gene calls are TRBV19 and TRBJ1-2; D ambiguous. Source material: PBMCs. The receptor comes from a young man in good health and CMV-seronegative. CDR3 sequence: CASTELYNYGYTF. Written as DNA, the CDR3 is TGTGCCAGTACCGAGTTATACAACTATGGCTACACCTTC.